A selection of T cell receptor beta chains follows, all from one sample in a study of identical twins. TCRdb recomputed calls from the 5' RACE reads with MiXCR, one row per CDR3 protein. The data show around 960,000 distinct CDR3 sequences, around 12% seen once. Another study also made use of these data, one on yellow fever vaccine responses in identical twins.

The source material was PBMCs. The receptor source for this set is a woman under 30 in good health. CDR3s include the opening cysteine and the closing phenylalanine or tryptophan. A D gene is named only where the DNA matches it firmly. Rows give clone size only sometimes, using once, few, many, or a class for an expanded clone.

15,-,TRBJ2-5,TRBD1,TRBV28,TGTGCCAGCAGCCCTACGGGCAGGGGGCGGGAGACCCAGTACTTC,CASSPTGRGRETQYF
14,-,TRBJ2-1,-,TRBV2,TGTGCCAGCAGTGAAGCATGGATTGGCAATGAGCAGTTCTTC,CASSEAWIGNEQFF
15,few,TRBJ2-7,TRBD2,TRBV20-1,TGCAGTGCTAGGTACACTAGCGGGGCTACCTACGAGCAGTACTTC,CSARYTSGATYEQYF
15,many,TRBJ2-1,-,TRBV6-1,TGTGCCAGCAATGCAGGGCGGTGGTACTACAATGAGCAGTTCTTC,CASNAGRWYYNEQFF
13,few,TRBJ1-5,-,TRBV20-1,TGCAGTGCTAGAGACGTGGCGTTTGAGCCCCAGCATTTT,CSARDVAFEPQHF
14,few,TRBJ2-7,TRBD1,TRBV3-1,TGTGCCAGCAGCCAAACAGGGGGATTCTACGAGCAGTACTTC,CASSQTGGFYEQYF
18,few,TRBJ1-4,TRBD1,TRBV6-5,TGTGCCAGCAGTTACTCGCCAGGGGGCCTTGCAACTAATGAAAAACTGTTTTTT,CASSYSPGGLATNEKLFF
16,-,TRBJ2-1,-,TRBV24-1,TGTGCCACCAGTGATTTGGACAGCGGCCTACTGGATGAGCAGTTCTTC,CATSDLDSGLLDEQFF
18,-,TRBJ2-7,TRBD2,TRBV2,TGTGCCAGCAGCGATATGGGACTAGCGGGAGGGGGTTCCTACGAGCAGTACTTC,CASSDMGLAGGGSYEQYF
17,many,TRBJ2-4,-,TRBV4-1,TGCGCCAGCAGCCAAGTCTCCTATACCGGCAGTGGAAACATTCAGTACTTC,CASSQVSYTGSGNIQYF
13,few,TRBJ2-3,TRBD2,TRBV20-1,TGCAGTGCCCGGGGGGGGGTTCCAGATACGCAGTATTTT,CSARGGVPDTQYF
14,few,TRBJ2-7,TRBD1,TRBV24-1,TGTGCCACCCCAAGGGACAGGGCATGGGACGAGCAGTACTTC,CATPRDRAWDEQYF
15,-,TRBJ1-4,-,TRBV20-1,TGCAGTGCCTTTGACGGGGGCTCAACTAATGAAAAACTGTTTTTT,CSAFDGGSTNEKLFF
12,-,TRBJ2-1,-,TRBV20-1,TGCAGTGGGGTGAAGGGTGCGAATGAGCAGTTCTTC,CSGVKGANEQFF
14,-,TRBJ1-1,-,TRBV7-2,TGTGCCAGCAGCTCCAATAACCCACTCGGGGAAGCTTTCTTT,CASSSNNPLGEAFF
16,few,TRBJ1-6,-,TRBV12-3/TRBV12-4,TGTGCCAGCAGTTTAAGGGTCGCAGGGCGAAATTCACCCCTCCACTTT,CASSLRVAGRNSPLHF
13,-,TRBJ1-5,-,TRBV24-1,TGTGCCACCAGTGAGGGGGGATTTCAGCCCCAGCATTTT,CATSEGGFQPQHF
13,-,TRBJ1-1,-,TRBV7-9,TGTGCCAGCAGACCTGAGGGGGACACTGAAGCTTTCTTT,CASRPEGDTEAFF
13,many,TRBJ2-1,-,TRBV5-5,TGTGCCAGCAGCTTGGCCTTGGGCCATGAGCAGTTCTTC,CASSLALGHEQFF
15,few,TRBJ2-1,TRBD2,TRBV5-1,TGCGCCAGCAGCTTCGCCGGGGGGGGCTACAATGAGCAGTTCTTC,CASSFAGGGYNEQFF
14,many,TRBJ1-1,-,TRBV6-1,TGTGCCAGCAGCGGCGTGGAGGGCAGGACTGAAGCTTTCTTT,CASSGVEGRTEAFF
14,many,TRBJ2-1,-,TRBV12-3/TRBV12-4,TGTGCCAGCAGTTGGGGACGAGCCTACAATGAGCAGTTCTTC,CASSWGRAYNEQFF
13,few,TRBJ1-6,-,TRBV5-1,TGCGCCAGCAGCACCGAGGAGAATTCACCCCTCCACTTT,CASSTEENSPLHF
16,-,TRBJ2-3,TRBD2,TRBV5-1,TGCGCCAGCAGCCGACTGACTAGCGAGTCAGCGGGGACGCAGTATTTT,CASSRLTSESAGTQYF